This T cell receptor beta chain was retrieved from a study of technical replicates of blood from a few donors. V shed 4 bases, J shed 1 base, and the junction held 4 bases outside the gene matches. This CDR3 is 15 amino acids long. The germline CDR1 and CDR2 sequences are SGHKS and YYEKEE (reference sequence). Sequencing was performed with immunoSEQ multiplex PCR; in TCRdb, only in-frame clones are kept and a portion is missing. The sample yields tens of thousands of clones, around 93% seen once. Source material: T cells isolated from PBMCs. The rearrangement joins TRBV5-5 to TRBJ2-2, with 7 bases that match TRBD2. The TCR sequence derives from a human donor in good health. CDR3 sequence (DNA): TGTGCCAGCAGCCACTGGGGGGGGAACACCGGGGAGCTGTTTTTT. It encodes CASSHWGGNTGELFF.